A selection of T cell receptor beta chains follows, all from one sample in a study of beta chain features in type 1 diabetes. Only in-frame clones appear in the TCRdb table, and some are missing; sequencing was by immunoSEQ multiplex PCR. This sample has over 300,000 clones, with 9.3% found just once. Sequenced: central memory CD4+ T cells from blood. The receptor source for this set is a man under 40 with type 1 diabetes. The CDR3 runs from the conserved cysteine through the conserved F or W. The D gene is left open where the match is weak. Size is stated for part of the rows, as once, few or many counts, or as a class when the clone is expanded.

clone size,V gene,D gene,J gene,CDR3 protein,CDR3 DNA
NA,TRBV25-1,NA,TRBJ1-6,CASSVVGADSPLHF,TGTGCCAGCAGTGTCGTGGGGGCCGATTCACCCCTCCACTTT
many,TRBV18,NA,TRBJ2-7,CASSPGPSGVPAYEQYF,TGTGCCAGCTCTCCGGGGCCCAGCGGAGTACCAGCCTACGAGCAGTACTTC
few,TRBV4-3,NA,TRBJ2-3,CASSRELVTDTQYF,TGCGCCAGCAGCCGGGAACTCGTCACAGATACGCAGTATTTT
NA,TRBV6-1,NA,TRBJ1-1,CASTSKRADTEAFF,TGTGCCAGCACATCCAAGAGGGCTGACACTGAAGCTTTCTTT
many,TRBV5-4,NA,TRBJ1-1,CASSVPGPLGTEAFF,TGTGCCAGCAGCGTGCCGGGACCCTTGGGCACTGAAGCTTTCTTT
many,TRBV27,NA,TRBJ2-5,CASSFSGTFGQTQYF,TGTGCCAGCAGTTTCTCCGGGACTTTTGGTCAGACCCAGTACTTC
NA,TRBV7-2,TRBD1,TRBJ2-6,CASSSPQGAGANVLTF,TGTGCCAGCAGCTCCCCCCAGGGGGCTGGGGCCAACGTCCTGACTTTC
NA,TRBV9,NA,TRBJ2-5,CASSPRRGQETQYF,TGTGCCAGCAGCCCGCGTCGGGGCCAAGAGACCCAGTACTTC
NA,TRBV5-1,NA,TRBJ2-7,CASSYLRGYEQYF,TGCGCCAGCAGCTACCTGCGAGGATACGAGCAGTACTTC
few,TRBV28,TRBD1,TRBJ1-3,CASSRQGGSLIPRNTIYF,TGTGCCAGCAGTCGACAGGGGGGCTCTCTAATCCCCAGAAACACCATATATTTT
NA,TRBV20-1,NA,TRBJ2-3,CSARATSSQYF,TGCAGTGCTAGAGCAACTAGTTCGCAGTATTTT
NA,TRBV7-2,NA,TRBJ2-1,CASRGLLVYHEQFF,TGTGCCAGCAGGGGACTCCTAGTTTACCATGAGCAGTTCTTC
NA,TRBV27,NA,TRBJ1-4,CASGKSTAEKLFF,TGTGCCAGCGGCAAATCGACGGCAGAAAAACTGTTTTTT
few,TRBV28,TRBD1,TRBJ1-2,CASTARDRGYGYTF,TGTGCCAGCACCGCCCGGGACAGGGGCTATGGCTACACCTTC
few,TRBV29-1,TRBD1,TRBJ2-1,CSVGTGVQMGEQFF,TGCAGCGTTGGGACAGGGGTGCAGATGGGTGAGCAGTTCTTC
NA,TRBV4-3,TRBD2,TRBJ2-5,CASSQDRTSGGQETQYF,TGCGCCAGCAGCCAAGATCGGACTAGCGGGGGACAAGAGACCCAGTACTTC
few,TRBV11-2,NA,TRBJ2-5,CASNSGETQYF,TGTGCCAGCAACAGCGGGGAGACCCAGTACTTC
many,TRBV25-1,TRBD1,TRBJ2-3,CASSLFQGDTDTQYF,TGTGCCAGCAGTCTCTTCCAGGGGGACACAGATACGCAGTATTTT
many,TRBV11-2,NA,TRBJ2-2,CASNRDTSPGELFF,TGTGCCAGCAACAGGGACACAAGTCCCGGGGAGCTGTTTTTT
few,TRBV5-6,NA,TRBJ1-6,CASSLASTGYNSPLHF,TGTGCCAGCAGCTTGGCCTCAACGGGGTATAATTCACCCCTCCACTTT
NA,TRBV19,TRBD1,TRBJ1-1,CATSYGTGITWNTEAFF,TGTGCCACCTCCTACGGGACAGGGATCACATGGAACACTGAAGCTTTCTTT
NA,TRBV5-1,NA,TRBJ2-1,CASSSGPSKNEQFF,TGCGCCAGCAGCTCCGGTCCTAGTAAGAATGAGCAGTTCTTC
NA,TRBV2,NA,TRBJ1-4,CASSEAGGNEKLFF,TGTGCCAGCAGTGAAGCTGGCGGTAATGAAAAACTGTTTTTT
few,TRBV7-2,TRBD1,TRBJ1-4,CASSVAQGTNEKLFF,TGTGCCAGCAGCGTAGCACAGGGGACTAATGAAAAACTGTTTTTT
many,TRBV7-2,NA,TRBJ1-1,CASTGQLNTEAFF,TGTGCCAGCACCGGACAGCTCAACACTGAAGCTTTCTTT
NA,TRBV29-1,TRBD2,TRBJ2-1,CSVDLAGGPNEQFF,TGCAGCGTTGATTTGGCGGGGGGGCCCAATGAGCAGTTCTTC
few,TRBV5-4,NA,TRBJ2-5,CASSLQGSETQYF,TGTGCCAGCAGCCTACAGGGATCGGAGACCCAGTACTTC
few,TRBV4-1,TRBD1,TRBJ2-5,CASSPSDRVETQYF,TGCGCCAGCAGCCCCTCCGACAGGGTTGAGACCCAGTACTTC
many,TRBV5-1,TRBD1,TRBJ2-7,CASSSGTGGNEQYF,TGCGCCAGCAGCTCGGGGACAGGAGGGAACGAGCAGTACTTC
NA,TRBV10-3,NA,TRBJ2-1,CAISESSVGGQFF,TGTGCCATCAGTGAGTCATCCGTTGGAGGGCAGTTCTTC
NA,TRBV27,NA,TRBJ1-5,CASSRAGYGNQPQHF,TGTGCCAGCAGCCGGGCAGGGTATGGCAATCAGCCCCAGCATTTT
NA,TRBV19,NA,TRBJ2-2,CASSFLPFGELFF,TGTGCCAGTAGTTTCCTCCCTTTCGGGGAGCTGTTTTTT
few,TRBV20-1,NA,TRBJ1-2,CSARVNGYTF,TGCAGTGCTAGAGTAAATGGCTACACCTTC